A single sample is the source of the 19 T cell receptor beta chains below, sequenced in a study of identical twins. Via MiXCR, TCRdb re-called the 5' RACE reads, giving one row per CDR3 protein. The sample lists more than 600,000 distinct CDR3 sequences; 15% to 20% were seen once. A further study also used this sample, focusing on T cells expressing NK-cell markers.

Sequencing was performed on PBMCs. All receptors come from a woman between 18 and 29 years old in good health.

This clonotype was seen only a few times. The J gene is TRBJ1-1, the V gene TRBV5-1; no clear D. The germline V and J ends were trimmed by 6 bases and 2 bases, with 11 bases remaining between them. CDR3 length: 13 residues. CDR1 is SGHRS, CDR2 YFSETQ, per germline. The CDR3 loop reads CASNNQHNTEAFF. In DNA form, the CDR3 reads TGCGCCAGCAATAACCAGCACAACACTGAAGCTTTCTTT.

In its sample, this clonotype was seen a few times. The genes are TRBV3-1 and TRBJ2-5; TRBD2 agrees at 16 bases. Germline-derived CDR1 and CDR2 are LGHDT and YNNKEL (reference sequence). This CDR3 has 16 amino acids. With V trimmed by 4 bases and J by 5 bases, 4 bases remained unmatched. CDR3 sequence reads: CASSRGLAGGLETQYF. In DNA form, the CDR3 reads TGTGCCAGCAGCCGGGGACTAGCGGGGGGGTTGGAGACCCAGTACTTC.

V usage is TRBV5-1 and J usage is TRBJ2-7, with unresolved D. The CDR3 runs 15 residues. The germline V and J ends were trimmed by 0 bases and 0 bases, with 10 bases remaining between them. Germline lookup yields CDR1 SGHRS and CDR2 YFSETQ. CDR3 DNA sequence: TGCGCCAGCAGCTTGGAAGCGTCAAACTCCTACGAGCAGTACTTC. It translates to CASSLEASNSYEQYF.

The chain carries TRBV4-3 and TRBJ2-2, with no clear D. V dropped 7 bases and J dropped 1 base, with 10 bases sitting between them. The CDR3 covers 14 residues. Germline CDR1 reads LGHNA; CDR2 reads YSLEER. This CDR3 reads CASNDGLNTGELFF. CDR3 nucleotides: TGCGCCAGCAATGATGGGCTGAACACCGGGGAGCTGTTTTTT.

This clonotype occurred a few times. This chain connects TRBV12-3 or TRBV12-4 to TRBJ1-1; D may be TRBD1 (5 bases). The CDR3 runs 13 residues. The V gene lost 7 bases and the J gene lost 5 bases, with 14 bases spanning the gap. CDR3 sequence: CASKRTGDTEAFF. DNA of the CDR3: TGTGCCAGCAAACGGACGGGGGATACTGAAGCTTTCTTT.

This clonotype came up a few times. This sequence joins TRBV13 and TRBJ2-2, with TRBD2 matching 10 bases. The J segment lost 4 bases and the V segment lost 5 bases, leaving 7 bases of the junction unmatched. The CDR3 totals 16 residues. CDR1 is PRHDT and CDR2 is FYEKMQ in the germline V gene (reference sequence). CDR3 in DNA: TGTGCCAGCAGCGCCGCTAGCGGGAGCGGCACCGGGGAGCTGTTTTTT. Protein: CASSAASGSGTGELFF.

This rearrangement joins TRBV15 to TRBJ2-3, with D possibly being TRBD1 (6 bases). Germline V gene data show CDR1 as LNHNV and CDR2 as YYDKDF (reference sequence). The V end was cut by 2 bases, the J end by 1 base, with 19 bases between. The CDR3 length is 18 residues. CDR3 amino acids: CATSRTPTAGVGTDTQYF. CDR3 DNA: TGTGCCACCAGCAGAACGCCGACCGCAGGGGTGGGCACAGATACGCAGTATTTT.

This clonotype was counted between two and nine times. The J gene is TRBJ1-5, the V gene TRBV20-1; D is ambiguous. Germline V gene lookup returns CDR1 DFQATT and CDR2 SNEGSKA (reference sequence). This CDR3 is 12 amino acids long. V gave up 1 base and J gave up 6 bases, with 7 bases separating them. DNA of the CDR3: TGCAGTGCTAGAGCTGCGGGTCAGCCCCAGCATTTT. Amino acids: CSARAAGQPQHF.

This clonotype was observed a handful of times. The V and J genes are TRBV7-6 and TRBJ2-7; TRBD2 might be the D (6 bases). Trimming stripped 3 bases from V and 5 bases from J, with 11 bases between. Germline CDR1 SGHVS, CDR2 FNYEAQ. This CDR3 has 13 amino acids. The chain's CDR3 is CASSLTSNDEQYF. Here the CDR3 DNA reads TGTGCCAGCAGCTTGACTAGTAACGACGAGCAGTACTTC.

The table lists this clonotype with a few counts. V gene TRBV20-1 combines with J gene TRBJ2-7; D not resolved. The V gene's germline CDR1 is DFQATT and CDR2 SNEGSKA (reference sequence). V was pared by 2 bases and J by 3 bases, with 17 bases between. The CDR3 extends over 15 amino acids. CDR3 protein: CSARPPRTPFYEQYF. Written as DNA, the CDR3 is TGCAGTGCTAGACCCCCAAGAACCCCCTTCTACGAGCAGTACTTC.

The J gene is TRBJ2-7, the V gene TRBV7-2; TRBD2 matches at 10 bases. This CDR3 contains 15 residues. Germline V lookup: CDR1 SGHTA, CDR2 FQGNSA. V was pared by 4 bases and J by 2 bases, with 5 bases of the junction left unmatched. The CDR3 bases are TGTGCCAGCAGCTATCGGGGACTAGCGACCTACGAGCAGTACTTC. Protein sequence: CASSYRGLATYEQYF. Based on the CDR3 plus reference TRBV7-2 and TRBJ2-7, the full variable domain is GAGVSQSPSNKVTEKGKDVELRCDPISGHTALYWYRQSLGQGLEFLIYFQGNSAPDKSGLPSDRFSAERTGGSVSTLTIQRTQQEDSAVYLCASSYRGLATYEQYFGPGTRLTVT.

The V and J genes are TRBV6-2 or TRBV6-3 and TRBJ2-7; D call uncertain. Germline V CDR1 and CDR2: MNHEY, SVGEGT. The CDR3 has 14 amino acids. Between the trimmed V and J ends, which lost 8 bases and 3 bases, there was a span of 17 bases. DNA of the CDR3: TGTGCCAGCTGTAACCAGATCAGTTACTACGAGCAGTACTTC. Its protein is CASCNQISYYEQYF.

The chain links TRBV19 to TRBJ2-3, with a tentative D call TRBD1 (5 bases). CDR1 and CDR2 from the germline V gene are LNHDA and SQIVND (reference sequence). The CDR3 spans 14 residues. Trimming removed 7 bases from V and 4 bases from J, with 15 bases in between. The CDR3, as DNA: TGTGCCAGTACCTCTGACTGGGGCGCAGATACGCAGTATTTT. It encodes CASTSDWGADTQYF.

The chain employs TRBV20-1 and TRBJ2-1, with 10 bases fitting TRBD2. J gave up 2 bases and V 5 bases, and 9 bases lay outside the gene matches. Germline values: CDR1 DFQATT, CDR2 SNEGSKA (reference sequence). The CDR3 is 16 residues long. The CDR3 bases are TGCAGTGCTCAGACGGCTAGCGGGAGCCCCTACAATGAGCAGTTCTTC. The encoded protein is CSAQTASGSPYNEQFF.

The rearrangement uses TRBV5-1 and TRBJ2-7; no clear D. In germline, CDR1 is SGHRS, CDR2 YFSETQ. V lost 1 base, J lost 6 bases, and 17 bases lay in between. This CDR3 comprises 15 residues. CDR3 nucleotides: TGCGCCAGCAGCTTGTTAGCTCAGCAACGTTCCGAGCAGTACTTC. Translated: CASSLLAQQRSEQYF.

This clonotype showed up many times. The J gene is TRBJ2-1, the V gene TRBV27; 14 nucleotides agree with TRBD2. This CDR3 has 20 residues. The germline CDR1 and CDR2 sequences are MNHEY and SMNVEV (reference sequence). V lost 4 bases to trimming and J lost 0 bases; unmatched junction nucleotides: 11. This chain's CDR3 is CASSSLGTSGGKSSYNEQFF. CDR3 DNA: TGTGCCAGCAGTTCCCTCGGGACTAGCGGGGGCAAGAGCTCCTACAATGAGCAGTTCTTC.

The chain recombines TRBV11-2 with TRBJ2-1; 9 positions match TRBD2. Per germline, CDR1 SGHAT and CDR2 FQNNGV. The CDR3 has 17 amino acids. Trimming cost V 4 bases and J 1 base; bases outside gene matches: 8. CDR3 nucleotides: TGTGCCAGCAGCTCCTTAGCGGGAGCAAGTTCCTACAATGAGCAGTTCTTC. It specifies CASSSLAGASSYNEQFF.

The chain links TRBV20-1 to TRBJ2-3; 10 bases line up with TRBD2. The germline gives CDR1 DFQATT, CDR2 SNEGSKA (reference sequence). CDR3 length: 18 amino acids. With 6 bases clipped from V and 2 bases from J, the junction kept 17 bases outside the gene matches. The CDR3 nucleotides are TGCAGTGCCAGGGAGGCCCTAGGACTAGCGGACCCCACAGATACGCAGTATTTT. Protein product: CSAREALGLADPTDTQYF.

This clonotype was seen a handful of times. The chain employs TRBV29-1 and TRBJ2-3; 10 bases match TRBD2. V lost 2 bases to trimming and J lost 0 bases; unmatched junction nucleotides: 8. CDR1 is SQVTM, CDR2 ANQGSEA, per germline. The CDR3 length is 17 residues. The CDR3 DNA reads TGCAGCGTTGAACGGCCCCTAGCGGGGGCCAGCACAGATACGCAGTATTTT. Translated: CSVERPLAGASTDTQYF.